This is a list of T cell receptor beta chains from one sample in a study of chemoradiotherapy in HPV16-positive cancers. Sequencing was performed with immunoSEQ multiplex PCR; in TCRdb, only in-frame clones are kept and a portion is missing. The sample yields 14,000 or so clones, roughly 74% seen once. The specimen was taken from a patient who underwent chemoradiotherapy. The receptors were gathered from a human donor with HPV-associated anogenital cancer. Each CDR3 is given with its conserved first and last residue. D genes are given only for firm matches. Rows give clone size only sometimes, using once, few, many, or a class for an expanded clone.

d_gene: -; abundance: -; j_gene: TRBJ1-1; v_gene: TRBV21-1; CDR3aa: CASSKVWTVNTEAFF; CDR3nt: TGTGCCAGCAGCAAAGTTTGGACAGTAAACACTGAAGCTTTCTTT
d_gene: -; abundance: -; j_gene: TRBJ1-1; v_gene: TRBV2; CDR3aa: CASSEARGAGGNTEAFF; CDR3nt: TGTGCCAGCAGTGAAGCACGAGGGGCGGGGGGGAACACTGAAGCTTTCTTT
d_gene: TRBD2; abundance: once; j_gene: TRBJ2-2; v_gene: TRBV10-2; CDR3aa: CASKNPRLAPTIGELFF; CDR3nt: TGCGCCAGCAAAAATCCTCGACTAGCCCCGACGATCGGGGAGCTGTTTTTT
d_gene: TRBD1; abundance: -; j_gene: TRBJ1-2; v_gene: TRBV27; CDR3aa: CASSPSPITDRSGYTF; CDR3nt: TGTGCCAGCAGTCCTAGCCCAATTACGGACAGGTCTGGCTACACCTTC
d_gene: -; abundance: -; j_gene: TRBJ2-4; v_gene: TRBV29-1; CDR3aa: CSVEPATKNIQYF; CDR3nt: TGCAGCGTTGAACCAGCGACCAAAAACATTCAGTACTTC
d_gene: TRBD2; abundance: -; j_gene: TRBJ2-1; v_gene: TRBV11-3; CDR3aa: CASSSPPGALAELYNEQFF; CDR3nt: TGTGCCAGCAGCTCCCCTCCTGGGGCACTAGCGGAACTTTACAATGAGCAGTTCTTC
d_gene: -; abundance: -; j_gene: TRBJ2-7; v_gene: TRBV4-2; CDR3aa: CASSPYRNSRTYEQYF; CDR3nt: TGTGCCAGCAGCCCCTACCGGAACAGCAGAACCTACGAGCAGTACTTC
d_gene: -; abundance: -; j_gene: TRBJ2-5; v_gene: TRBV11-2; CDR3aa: CASSLGETQYF; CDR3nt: TGTGCCAGCAGCCTTGGGGAGACCCAGTACTTC
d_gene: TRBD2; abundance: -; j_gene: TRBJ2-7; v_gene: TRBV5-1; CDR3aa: CASTVGLAGGLHEQYF; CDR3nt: TGCGCCAGCACCGTAGGACTAGCGGGAGGGTTACACGAGCAGTACTTC
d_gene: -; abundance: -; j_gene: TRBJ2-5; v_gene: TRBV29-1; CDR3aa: CSVDQAGSGETQYF; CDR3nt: TGCAGCGTTGACCAAGCCGGGTCTGGAGAGACCCAGTACTTC
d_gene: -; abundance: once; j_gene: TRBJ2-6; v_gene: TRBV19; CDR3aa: CASSVTYSSGANVLTF; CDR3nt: TGTGCCAGTAGTGTAACATATTCCTCTGGGGCCAACGTCCTGACTTTC
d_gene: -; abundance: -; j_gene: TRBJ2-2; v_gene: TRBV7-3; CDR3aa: CASSLFGENTGELFF; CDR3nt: TGTGCCAGCAGCTTATTCGGCGAGAACACCGGGGAGCTGTTTTTT
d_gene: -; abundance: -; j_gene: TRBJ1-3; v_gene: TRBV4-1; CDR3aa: CASSQEEEVAASSGNTIYF; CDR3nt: TGCGCCAGCAGCCAAGAGGAGGAGGTGGCCGCGAGCTCTGGAAACACCATATATTTT
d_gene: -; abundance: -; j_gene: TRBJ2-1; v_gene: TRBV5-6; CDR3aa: CASSSVLAAAAPYNEQFF; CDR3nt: TGTGCCAGCAGCTCAGTACTAGCAGCCGCAGCCCCCTACAATGAGCAGTTCTTC
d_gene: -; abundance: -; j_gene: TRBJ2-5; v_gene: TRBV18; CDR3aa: CASSPGRETQYF; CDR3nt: TGTGCCAGCTCACCGGGCCGGGAGACCCAGTACTTC
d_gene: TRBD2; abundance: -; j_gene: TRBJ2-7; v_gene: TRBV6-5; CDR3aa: CASSLGLTYEQYF; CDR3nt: TGTGCCAGCAGTTTGGGACTAACCTACGAGCAGTACTTC